A single sample gave rise to the 8 T cell receptor beta chains below, sequenced in a study of immune evolution from preneoplasia to lung adenocarcinoma. Using immunoSEQ multiplex PCR, the repertoire was profiled, and TCRdb retains in-frame clones only, with some absent. The sample contains about 800 clones, approximately 42% of which appear only once. The specimen sequenced was FFPE normal lung tissue adjacent to the tumor. Every receptor here comes from a person aged 50 to 59 with lung adenocarcinoma.

This clone has a single count. The DNA of the CDR3 is TGCGCCAGCAGCCCCCGGGGAGCGGTCCAAGAGACCCAGTACTTC. Protein: CASSPRGAVQETQYF. The rearrangement links TRBV4-3 to TRBJ2-5, with a weak D call TRBD2 (5 bases). Germline loops: CDR1 LGHNA, CDR2 YSLEER. The CDR3 is 15 residues long. V lost 4 bases and J lost 1, with 13 bases in between.

The CDR3 is CASSQTGTWGTEAFF. The DNA of the CDR3 is TGTGCCAGCAGTCAAACCGGGACTTGGGGCACTGAAGCTTTCTTT. The chain combines TRBV28 with TRBJ1-1; a weak D match, TRBD1 (5 bases). Deletions cut 5 bases from V and 4 bases from J, with 17 bases between. Germline assignment: CDR1 MDHEN and CDR2 SYDVKM. This CDR3 contains 15 residues.

This rearrangement joins TRBV18 to TRBJ1-5; TRBD1 matches at 9 bases. The CDR3 spans 16 residues. V shed 0 bases, J shed 4 bases, and the junction held 4 bases outside the gene matches. The germline CDR1 and CDR2 sequences are KGHSH and LQKENI. DNA for the CDR3: TGTGCCAGCTCACCACCGGGACAGGGATCGAATCAGCCCCAGCATTTT. Its translation: CASSPPGQGSNQPQHF.

The chain uses TRBV5-1 and TRBJ2-3, with D perhaps being TRBD1 or TRBD2 (5 bases each). Trimming took off 0 bases at V and 9 bases at J, with 11 bases between the two ends. Germline CDR1 is SGHRS and CDR2 is YFSETQ. The CDR3 sequence is 13 residues long. CDR3 in DNA: TGCGCCAGCAGCTTGGGGGACGCCAGGACGCAGTATTTT. This gives the protein CASSLGDARTQYF.

The chain has TRBV11-3 and TRBJ2-7; no firm D call. This CDR3 is 11 amino acids long. The V end lost 2 bases, the J end lost 7 bases, and 6 bases lay between the germline ends. Germline values: CDR1 SGHNT, CDR2 YENEEA. For the CDR3, the DNA is TGTGCCAGCAGCTTAACTCGAGAGCAGTACTTC. This gives the protein CASSLTREQYF.

The table lists this clone with a count of one. The J gene is TRBJ1-1, the V gene TRBV6-6; D remains ambiguous. The germline V and J ends were trimmed by 4 bases and 1 base, with 10 bases remaining between them. This CDR3 comprises 14 residues. Germline loops: CDR1 MNHNY, CDR2 SVGAGI (reference sequence). CDR3 sequence: CASSFLNQNTEAFF. CDR3 nucleotides: TGTGCCAGCAGTTTCCTCAATCAGAACACTGAAGCTTTCTTT.

This rearrangement joins TRBV27 to TRBJ2-1; tentatively, D is TRBD1 or TRBD2 (5 bases each). V was pared by 3 bases and J by 2 bases, with 11 bases between. The length of the CDR3 is 15 residues. Germline V lookup: CDR1 MNHEY, CDR2 SMNVEV (reference sequence). The CDR3 coding sequence is TGTGCCAGCAGTTTCCGCAGGGAGACCTACAATGAGCAGTTCTTC. This encodes CASSFRRETYNEQFF.

This clone was detected a few times. V is TRBV6-5 and J is TRBJ2-1; 7 positions match TRBD2. Germline V gene lookup returns CDR1 MNHEY and CDR2 SVGAGI. The CDR3 has 11 amino acids. The trim removed 8 bases at V and 10 bases at J, leaving 5 bases unmatched. In DNA form, the CDR3 reads TGTGCCAGCGAGACTAGCCAAGAGCAGTTCTTC. Amino acids: CASETSQEQFF.